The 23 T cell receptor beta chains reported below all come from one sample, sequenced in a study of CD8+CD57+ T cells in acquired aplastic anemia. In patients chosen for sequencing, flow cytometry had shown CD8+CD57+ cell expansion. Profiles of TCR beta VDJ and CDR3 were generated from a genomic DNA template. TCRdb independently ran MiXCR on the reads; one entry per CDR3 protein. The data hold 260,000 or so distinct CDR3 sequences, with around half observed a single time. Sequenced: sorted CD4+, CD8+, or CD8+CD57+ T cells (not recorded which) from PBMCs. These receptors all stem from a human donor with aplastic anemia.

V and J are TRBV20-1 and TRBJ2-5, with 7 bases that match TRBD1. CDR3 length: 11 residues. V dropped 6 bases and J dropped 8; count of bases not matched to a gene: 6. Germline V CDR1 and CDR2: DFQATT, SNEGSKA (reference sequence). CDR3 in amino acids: CSARYRGTQYF. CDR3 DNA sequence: TGCAGTGCCAGGTACAGGGGTACCCAGTACTTC.

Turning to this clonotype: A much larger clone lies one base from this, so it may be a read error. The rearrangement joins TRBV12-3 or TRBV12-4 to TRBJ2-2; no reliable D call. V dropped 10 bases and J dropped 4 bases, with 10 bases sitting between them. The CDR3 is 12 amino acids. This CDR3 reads CANTPSTGELFF. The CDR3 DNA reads TGTGCCAACACCCCGTCCACCGGGGAGCTGTTTTTT.

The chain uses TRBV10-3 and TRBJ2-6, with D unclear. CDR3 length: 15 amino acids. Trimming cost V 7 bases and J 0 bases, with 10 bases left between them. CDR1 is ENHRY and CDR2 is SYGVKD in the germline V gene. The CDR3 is CAIKRYSSGANVLTF. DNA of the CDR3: TGTGCCATCAAAAGGTACAGCTCTGGGGCCAACGTCCTGACTTTC.

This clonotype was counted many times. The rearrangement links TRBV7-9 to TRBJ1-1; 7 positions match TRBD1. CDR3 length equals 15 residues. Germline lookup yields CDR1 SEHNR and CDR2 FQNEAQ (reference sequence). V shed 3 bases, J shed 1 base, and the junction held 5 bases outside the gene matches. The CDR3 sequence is CASSFLWTGNTEAFF. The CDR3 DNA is TGTGCCAGCAGCTTTCTCTGGACAGGGAACACTGAAGCTTTCTTT.

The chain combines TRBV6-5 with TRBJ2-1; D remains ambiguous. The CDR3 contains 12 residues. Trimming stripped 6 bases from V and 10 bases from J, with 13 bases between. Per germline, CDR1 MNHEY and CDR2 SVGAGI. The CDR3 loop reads CASSQTRQEQFF. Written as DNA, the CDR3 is TGTGCCAGCAGCCAAACACGTCAGGAGCAGTTCTTC.

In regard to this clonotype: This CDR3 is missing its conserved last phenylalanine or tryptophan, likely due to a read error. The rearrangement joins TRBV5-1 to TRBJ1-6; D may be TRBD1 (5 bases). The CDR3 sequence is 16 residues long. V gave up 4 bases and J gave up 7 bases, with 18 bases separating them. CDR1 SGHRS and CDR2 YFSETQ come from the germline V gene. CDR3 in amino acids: CASSQRGEGGNSPLHL. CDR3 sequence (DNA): TGCGCCAGCAGCCAGAGAGGGGAAGGTGGCAATTCACCCCTCCACCTT.

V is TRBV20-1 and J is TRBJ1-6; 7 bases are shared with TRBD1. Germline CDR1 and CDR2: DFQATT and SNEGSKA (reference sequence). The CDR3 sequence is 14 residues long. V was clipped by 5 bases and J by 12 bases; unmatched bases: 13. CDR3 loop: CSAPRDRIDLPLHF. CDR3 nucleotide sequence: TGCAGTGCTCCCCGGGACAGAATCGATTTACCCCTCCACTTT.

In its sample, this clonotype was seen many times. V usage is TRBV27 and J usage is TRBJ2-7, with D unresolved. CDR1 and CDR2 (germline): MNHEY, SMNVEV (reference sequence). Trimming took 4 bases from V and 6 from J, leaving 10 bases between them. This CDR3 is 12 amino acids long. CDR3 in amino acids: CASSSVMAEQYF. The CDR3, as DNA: TGTGCCAGCAGTTCAGTAATGGCCGAGCAGTACTTC.

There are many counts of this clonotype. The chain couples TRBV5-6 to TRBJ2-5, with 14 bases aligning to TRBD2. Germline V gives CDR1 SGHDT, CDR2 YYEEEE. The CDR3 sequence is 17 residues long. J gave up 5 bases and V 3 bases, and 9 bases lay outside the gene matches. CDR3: CASSWTSGRSVVETQYF. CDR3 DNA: TGTGCCAGCAGCTGGACTAGCGGGAGGAGTGTTGTCGAGACCCAGTACTTC.

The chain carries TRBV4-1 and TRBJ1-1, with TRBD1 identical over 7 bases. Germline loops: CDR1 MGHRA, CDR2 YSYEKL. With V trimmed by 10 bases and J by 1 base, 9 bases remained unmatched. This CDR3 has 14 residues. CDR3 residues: CATRDGTANTEAFF. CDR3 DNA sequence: TGCGCCACCCGTGACGGGACAGCGAACACTGAAGCTTTCTTT.

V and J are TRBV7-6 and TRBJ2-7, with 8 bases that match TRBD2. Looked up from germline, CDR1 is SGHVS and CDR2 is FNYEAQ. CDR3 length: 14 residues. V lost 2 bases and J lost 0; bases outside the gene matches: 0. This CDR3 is CASSLLAGSYEQYF. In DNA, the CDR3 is TGTGCCAGCAGCTTACTAGCGGGCTCCTACGAGCAGTACTTC.

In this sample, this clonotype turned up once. The CDR3 region is CASSESTPGLTYNEQFF. The CDR3 bases are TGCGCCAGCAGTGAGTCTACACCGGGACTGACTTACAATGAGCAGTTCTTC. V gene TRBV10-1 combines with J gene TRBJ2-1; possibly TRBD2 for D (6 bases). Germline V CDR1 and CDR2: WNHNN, SYGVQD (reference sequence). The CDR3 runs 17 residues. Trimming left V 0 bases short and J 4 bases short, with 16 bases between.

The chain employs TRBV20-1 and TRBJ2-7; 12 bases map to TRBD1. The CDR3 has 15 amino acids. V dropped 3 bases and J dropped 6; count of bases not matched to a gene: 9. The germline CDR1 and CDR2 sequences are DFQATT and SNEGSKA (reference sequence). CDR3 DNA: TGCAGTGCTAGCCGGACCGGGACAGGGGGCCGCGAGCAGTACTTC. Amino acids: CSASRTGTGGREQYF.

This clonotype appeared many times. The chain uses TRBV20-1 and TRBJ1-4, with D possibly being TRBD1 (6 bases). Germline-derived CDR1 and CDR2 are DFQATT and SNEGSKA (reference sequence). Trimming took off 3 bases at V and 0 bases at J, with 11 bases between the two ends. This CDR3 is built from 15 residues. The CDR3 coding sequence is TGCAGTGCTAGGGACAGACTACCAACTAATGAAAAACTGTTTTTT. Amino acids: CSARDRLPTNEKLFF.

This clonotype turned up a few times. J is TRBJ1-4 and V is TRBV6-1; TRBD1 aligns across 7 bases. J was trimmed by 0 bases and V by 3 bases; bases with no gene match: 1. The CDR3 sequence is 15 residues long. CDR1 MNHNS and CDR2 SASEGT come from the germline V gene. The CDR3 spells CASSEDRPTNEKLFF. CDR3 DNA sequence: TGTGCCAGCAGTGAGGACAGGCCAACTAATGAAAAACTGTTTTTT.

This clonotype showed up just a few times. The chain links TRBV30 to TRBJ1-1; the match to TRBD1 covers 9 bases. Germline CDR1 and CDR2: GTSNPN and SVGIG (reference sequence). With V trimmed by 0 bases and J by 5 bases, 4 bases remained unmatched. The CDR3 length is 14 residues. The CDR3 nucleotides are TGTGCCTGGAGTGTACAGGGGGCCTGGACTGAAGCTTTCTTT. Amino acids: CAWSVQGAWTEAFF. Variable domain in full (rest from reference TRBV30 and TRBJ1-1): SQTIHQWPATLVQPVGSPLSLECTVEGTSNPNLYWYRQAAGRGLQLLFYSVGIGQISSEVPQNLSASRPQDRQFILSSKKLLLSDSGFYLCAWSVQGAWTEAFFGQGTRLTVV.

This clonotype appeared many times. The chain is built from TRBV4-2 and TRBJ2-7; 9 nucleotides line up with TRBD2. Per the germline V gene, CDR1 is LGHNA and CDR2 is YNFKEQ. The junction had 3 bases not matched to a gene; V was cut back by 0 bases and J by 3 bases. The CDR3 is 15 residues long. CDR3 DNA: TGTGCCAGCAGCCAAGACCTAGCGGGGTACTACGAGCAGTACTTC. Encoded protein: CASSQDLAGYYEQYF.

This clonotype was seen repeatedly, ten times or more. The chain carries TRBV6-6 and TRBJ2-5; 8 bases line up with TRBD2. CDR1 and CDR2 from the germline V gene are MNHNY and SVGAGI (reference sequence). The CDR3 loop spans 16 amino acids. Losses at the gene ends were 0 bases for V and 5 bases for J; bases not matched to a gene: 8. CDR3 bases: TGTGCCAGCAGTTACTCGTTAGCGGGGCTTTGGGAGACCCAGTACTTC. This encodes CASSYSLAGLWETQYF.

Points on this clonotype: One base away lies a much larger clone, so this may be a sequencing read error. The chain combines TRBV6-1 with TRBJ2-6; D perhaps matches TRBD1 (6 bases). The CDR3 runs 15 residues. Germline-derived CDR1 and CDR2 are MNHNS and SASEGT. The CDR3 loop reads CASRHLQDSASVLTF. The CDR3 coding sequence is TGTGCCAGCAGGCATCTTCAGGACAGCGCCAGCGTCCTGACTTTC.

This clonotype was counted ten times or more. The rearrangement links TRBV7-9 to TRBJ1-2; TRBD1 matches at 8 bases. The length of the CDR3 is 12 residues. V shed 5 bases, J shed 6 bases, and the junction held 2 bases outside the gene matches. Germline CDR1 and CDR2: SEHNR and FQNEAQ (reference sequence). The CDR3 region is CASSAQGDGYTF. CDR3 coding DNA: TGTGCCAGCAGCGCACAGGGGGATGGCTACACCTTC.

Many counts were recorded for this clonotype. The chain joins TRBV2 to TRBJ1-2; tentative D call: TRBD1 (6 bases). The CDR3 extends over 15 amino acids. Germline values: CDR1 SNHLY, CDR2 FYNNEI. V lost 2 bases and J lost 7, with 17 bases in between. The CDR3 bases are TGTGCCAGCAGTGAATCATGGAGGGGGACCATTGGCTACACCTTC. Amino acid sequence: CASSESWRGTIGYTF. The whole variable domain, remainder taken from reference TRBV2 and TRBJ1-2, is EPEVTQTPSHQVTQMGQEVILRCVPISNHLYFYWYRQILGQKVEFLVSFYNNEISEKSEIFDDQFSVERPDGSNFTLKIRSTKLEDSAMYFCASSESWRGTIGYTFGSGTRLTVV.

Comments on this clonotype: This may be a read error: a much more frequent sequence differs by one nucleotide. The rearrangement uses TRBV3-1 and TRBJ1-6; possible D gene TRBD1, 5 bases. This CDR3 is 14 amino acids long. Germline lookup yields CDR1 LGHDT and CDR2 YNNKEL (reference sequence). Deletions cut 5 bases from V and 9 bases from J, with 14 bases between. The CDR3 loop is CASSGRVVSSPLHF. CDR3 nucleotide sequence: TGTGCCAGCAGCGGCAGGGTGGTCAGTTCACCCCTCCACTTT.

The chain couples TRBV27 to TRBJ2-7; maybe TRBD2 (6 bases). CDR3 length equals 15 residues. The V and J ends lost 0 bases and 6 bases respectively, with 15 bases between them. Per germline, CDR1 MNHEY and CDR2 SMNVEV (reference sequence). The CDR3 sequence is CASSLSISGRSEQYF. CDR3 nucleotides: TGTGCCAGCAGTTTATCGATCAGCGGGCGCTCCGAGCAGTACTTC.